This entry features one T cell receptor (beta chain) sequence. This clone showed up just a few times. Its target antigen remains unknown. Base qualities are missing; no much larger clone stands one base away. These data come from a study of a mutant IDH1 vaccine in newly diagnosed glioma (TCRdb year 2021). A note on the overall study: Patients were given eight vaccinations, in weeks 1, 3, 5, 7, 11, 15, 19 and 23, which matched visits V03 through V10. In the chemotherapy-containing groups, vaccination started alongside temozolomide cycles, whereas in patients who had radiotherapy alone it started 4-6 weeks after radiotherapy. Of the 25 to 40 patients who were treated, around 62% were male and around 40% were female, and the mean age was around 40 years. Before enrollment, patients had received standard therapy of radiotherapy alone, temozolomide alone, or radiochemotherapy with temozolomide; most received the combination. Six visits were used for peripheral blood collection: V03 (baseline), V05, V07, V10, V12 and V13. Longitudinal TCRB deep sequencing was done for some 25 treated patients, wherever samples were available for exploratory analyses. Summary of the overall study and its limitations: The authors stated that sample limitations prevented analyses of patient blood samples from being reproduced. Pseudoprogression appeared unrelated to alterations in the top peripheral T cell clonotypes detected by TCRB sequencing. Immune responses induced by the vaccine were seen in roughly 95% of patients across multiple MHC alleles. PBMC samples for TCRB deep sequencing were selected based on availability.

What this sample's time point label stands for: week 23, last vaccination. Every vaccine dose consisted of 300 ug of a 20-mer mutant IDH1 peptide in Montanide, administered subcutaneously together with topical imiquimod. Newly diagnosed WHO grade 3 or 4 IDH1-mutant astrocytomas showing loss of nuclear ATRX were present in the donors. The samples were drawn from NOA16, a multicentre, single-arm, open-label phase I trial in Germany that tested a mutant IDH1 peptide vaccine in humans for the first time. Genomic DNA for TCRB sequencing was extracted from EDTA blood using the DNeasy Blood and Tissue Kit. Library method: the immunoSEQ multiplex PCR assay. Rearranged TCR beta chain sequences were amplified with the hsTCRB Kit following the manufacturer's protocol. TCRB libraries were sequenced on an Illumina MiSeq. For the original study's pipeline: The kit vendor's proprietary platform handled demultiplexing, trimming and gene mapping. TCRdb obtained this table from immuneACCESS and retained in-frame rearrangements with V and J assigned. These tables miss some clones; where compared with another copy, unresolved V genes account for less than half of the shortfall, and the remainder is unexplained. From that table come the V and J calls and clone size; the DNA was used to work out D and trimming. The table for this sample lists approximately 67,000 clones; 84% of them were counted only once. More than 10% of the sample comes from the top ten.

From the cysteine up to the phenylalanine, the CDR3 has a length of 13 residues. The retained sequence is limited to the CDR3, 39 bases, with the frame set at the first base. V lost 4 bases and J lost 3 bases, and the count of bases not matched to a germline gene is 1. From the germline V gene, CDR1 is LGHNA and CDR2 is YNFKEQ. The chain couples TRBV4-2 to TRBJ1-1, and TRBD1 aligns with 8 junction nucleotides. The sequencing used PBMCs, collected from a glioma patient whose treatment included an IDH1 peptide vaccine. The origin of this receptor is a young man with glioma. The bases are TGTGCCAGCAGCCCACAGGGGGACACTGAAGCTTTCTTT. Protein translation: CASSPQGDTEAFF.